The present TCR beta chain was sequenced within a study of T cell responses to AZD1222 COVID-19 vaccine. Assay used: immunoSEQ multiplex PCR; TCRdb lists only in-frame clones, some missing. The sample includes around 120,000 clones, just over 90% of them seen just once. Comment on this clone: The antigen remains undetermined.

The study, taken as a whole, reports: At study baseline, merely several AZD1222 recipients were seropositive.

V gave up 7 bases and J gave up 11 bases, with 26 bases separating them. The germline V gene has CDR1 SEHNR and CDR2 FQNEAQ (reference sequence). The CDR3 spans 16 residues. The origin of this receptor is an adult who received the AZD1222 COVID-19 vaccine. The rearrangement uses TRBV7-9 and TRBJ1-4; TRBD1 might be the D (5 bases). The sample consisted of peripheral blood, taken 28 days after the second AZD1222 dose. In DNA, the CDR3 is TGTGCCAGCACCAAAACGGCGGGGCAAGCCGATTCTAAACTGTTTTTT. Translating gives CASTKTAGQADSKLFF. Combining the CDR3 with reference TRBV7-9 and TRBJ1-4 gives the whole variable domain DTGVSQNPRHKITKRGQNVTFRCDPISEHNRLYWYRQTLGQGPEFLTYFQNEAQLEKSRLLSDRFSAERPKGSFSTLEIQRTEQGDSAMYLCASTKTAGQADSKLFFGSGTQLSVL.